The 7 T cell receptor beta chains given below trace back to one sample, sequenced in a study of blood T cells in healthy people across ages. A sample-barcoded 5' primer and a J-beta primer mix were used in a second PCR of roughly 6 to 12 cycles. Each CDR3 protein gets one entry after TCRdb re-called the 5' RACE reads with MiXCR. The repertoire holds under 750,000 distinct CDR3 sequences, with about 45% as singletons. The sample comprised blood. These receptors were collected from a man older than 75 in good health.

This clonotype has a handful of counts. The CDR3 loop reads CASTLRGNEKLFF. The CDR3 DNA sequence: TGTGCCAGCACCCTCCGAGGAAATGAAAAACTGTTTTTT. The chain employs TRBV7-9 and TRBJ1-4; D remains ambiguous. The V and J ends lost 7 bases and 5 bases respectively, with 11 bases between them. The CDR3 consists of 13 residues. Germline CDR1 SEHNR, CDR2 FQNEAQ (reference sequence).

The chain has TRBV7-9 and TRBJ1-4; tentatively, D is TRBD1 (5 bases). This CDR3 has 16 residues. V shed 4 bases and J shed 1 base, with 13 bases lying between them. Per germline, CDR1 SEHNR and CDR2 FQNEAQ (reference sequence). This chain's CDR3 is CASSSSRGGTNEKLFF. The CDR3 nucleotides read TGTGCCAGCAGCTCCAGCCGCGGGGGAACTAATGAAAAACTGTTTTTT.

This chain links TRBV7-9 with TRBJ2-7; no reliable D call. Deletions cut 7 bases from V and 4 bases from J, with 14 bases between. Germline V gives CDR1 SEHNR, CDR2 FQNEAQ (reference sequence). CDR3 size: 13 residues. CDR3 DNA sequence: TGTGCCAGCAACCCAGTAGTAGGTTACGAGCAGTACTTC. This encodes CASNPVVGYEQYF.

A single count supports this clonotype. The chain combines TRBV7-2 with TRBJ1-4; D perhaps matches TRBD1 (6 bases). Trimming cost V 1 base and J 8 bases, with 8 bases left between them. Germline loops: CDR1 SGHTA, CDR2 FQGNSA. This CDR3 comprises 13 residues. The CDR3 sequence is CASSLVRGEKLFF. The CDR3 DNA follows: TGTGCCAGCAGCTTAGTAAGGGGGGAAAAACTGTTTTTT.

The chain carries TRBV6-1 and TRBJ2-5, with 14 bases fitting TRBD2. V dropped 8 bases and J dropped 5; count of bases not matched to a gene: 10. CDR1 and CDR2 (germline): MNHNS, SASEGT. The CDR3 totals 16 residues. CDR3 loop: CASSQGLAGVQETQYF. The CDR3 nucleotides read TGTGCCAGCTCACAGGGACTAGCGGGAGTGCAGGAGACCCAGTACTTC.

The chain carries TRBV5-1 and TRBJ2-7; D not resolved. CDR1 SGHRS and CDR2 YFSETQ come from the germline V gene. V dropped 0 bases and J dropped 10 bases, with 8 bases sitting between them. The CDR3 extends over 11 amino acids. The chain's CDR3 is CASSLAEIQYF. The CDR3 DNA is TGCGCCAGCAGCTTGGCGGAGATCCAGTACTTC.

The table lists this clonotype with a few counts. The rearrangement links TRBV3-1 to TRBJ2-5; D not certain. CDR3 length: 13 amino acids. Trimming removed 4 bases from V and 2 bases from J, with 8 bases in between. Germline loops: CDR1 LGHDT, CDR2 YNNKEL (reference sequence). The CDR3 sequence: CASSPDGQETQYF. The CDR3 region has the DNA TGTGCCAGCAGCCCGGACGGGCAAGAGACCCAGTACTTC.